The T cell receptor beta chain under discussion was sequenced for a study of shared clonotypes between healthy human individuals. Study observations and caveats: Larger richness was generally estimated for naive than memory subsets. A handful of donors had 5% to 6% of their naive CD4 clonotypes in common.

CD45RO-negative CD8 cells positively selected for CCR7 made up the naive population, which excluded terminally differentiated effector memory CD45RA+ cells. Sequenced by immunoSEQ multiplex PCR; TCRdb stores in-frame clones only, minus some. Seen here are nearly 2 million clones, 85% to 95% observed once, and the top ten hold 1.2%. The CDR3 has 13 residues. CDR1 is MNHNY, CDR2 SVGAGI, per germline (reference sequence). V was clipped by 2 bases and J by 5 bases, with 9 bases between them. Comments on this clone: The antigen is unknown. The sample has other DNA sequences that encode this CDR3 too.

The clonotype originates from a young man in good health. The gene calls are TRBV6-6 and TRBJ1-1; tentative D call: TRBD1 (6 bases). Sequenced: naive CD8+ T cells sorted from blood. CDR3 DNA sequence: TGTGCCAGCAGTTACACAGGGAGTACTGAAGCTTTCTTT. It yields the protein CASSYTGSTEAFF.